This T cell receptor beta chain is from a study of blood T cell repertoires in COVID-19. In the authors' workflow: Amplified reference gene primers provided the basis for estimating nucleated cell counts. TCRdb's table, derived via immunoSEQ multiplex PCR, lists solely in-frame clones and lacks some. The V and J calls and clone size are taken from that table; D and trimming were inferred from the DNA. Altogether around 140,000 clones are present, over 75% being singletons, with the ten largest covering 10% to 13%. This CDR3 is 11 amino acids long. The germline V gene encodes CDR1 SQVTM and CDR2 ANQGSEA. The ends were cut back, 4 bases at V and 1 base at J, with 5 bases in the middle.

Sequenced material: peripheral blood. The chain links TRBV29-1 to TRBJ2-7; D is unclear. The receptor was derived from a man in his 60s with active or convalescent COVID-19. Written as DNA, the CDR3 is TGCAGCGTTGTGCAGTCCTACGAGCAGTACTTC. Translating gives CSVVQSYEQYF.